These T cell receptor beta chains were read from a single sample in a study of shared clonotypes between healthy human individuals. Repertoires were generated with immunoSEQ multiplex PCR, while TCRdb's copy carries only in-frame clones and drops some. The sample has around 990,000 clones, 77% seen once; the top ten hold 0.89%. Material: memory CD4+ T cells from PBMCs. These receptors all come from a man aged 18 to 30 in good health. Some clones in this sample may be carry-over from other donors' samples. Each CDR3 is given with its conserved first and last residue. The D gene is left open where the match is weak. Not every row has a clone size; where given, it reads once, few, many or a size class.

>.|TRBD2|TRBV4-1|TRBJ2-1
CASSQDRLAGEREQFF
TGCGCCAGCAGCCAAGATCGCCTAGCGGGAGAACGTGAGCAGTTCTTC
>.|TRBD1|TRBV6-1|TRBJ2-1
CASSRQGDEQFF
TGTGCCAGCAGTAGACAGGGTGATGAGCAGTTCTTC
>.|.|TRBV21-1|TRBJ2-6
CASSHYRSTGANVLTF
TGTGCCAGCAGCCACTACAGGTCTACGGGGGCCAACGTCCTGACTTTC
>.|TRBD2|TRBV2|TRBJ2-7
CASSLSGGRSREQYF
TGTGCCAGCAGCCTGTCCGGCGGGAGGTCTCGCGAGCAGTACTTC
>few|.|TRBV6-1|TRBJ1-3
CASSGRHSGAGNTIYF
TGTGCCAGCAGTGGCAGACATTCCGGGGCTGGAAACACCATATATTTT
>.|TRBD1|TRBV5-5|TRBJ1-2
CASSHYSQGVGYGYTF
TGTGCCAGCAGCCATTACTCTCAGGGGGTCGGCTATGGCTACACCTTC
>.|.|TRBV28|TRBJ2-7
CASSSDLYEQYF
TGTGCCAGCAGTTCCGACCTATACGAGCAGTACTTC
>.|.|TRBV18|TRBJ1-1
CASSPGLAKNTEAFF
TGTGCCAGCTCACCAGGGTTAGCTAAGAACACTGAAGCTTTCTTT
>.|TRBD1|TRBV5-4|TRBJ2-7
CASSSRQGSDEQYF
TGTGCCAGCAGCTCACGACAGGGGTCGGACGAGCAGTACTTC
>.|.|TRBV27|TRBJ1-3
CASSLAGAGNTIYF
TGTGCCAGCAGTCTTGCGGGGGCTGGAAACACCATATATTTT
>.|TRBD1|TRBV10-3|TRBJ2-1
CAISDRQGAANEQFF
TGTGCCATCAGTGACCGACAGGGGGCTGCCAATGAGCAGTTCTTC
>.|.|TRBV28|TRBJ1-2
CASRRSPSYGYTF
TGTGCCAGCAGGCGTAGTCCCTCCTATGGCTACACCTTC
>many|.|TRBV9|TRBJ2-5
CASSLTPWRVQETQYF
TGTGCCAGCAGCTTAACCCCATGGAGGGTCCAAGAGACCCAGTACTTC
>.|.|TRBV30|TRBJ1-4
CAWSVSTNEKLFF
TGTGCCTGGAGTGTTTCAACTAACGAAAAACTGTTTTTT
>.|.|TRBV7-2|TRBJ2-5
CASTSANPVGEQYF
TGTGCCAGCACTAGCGCCAACCCCGTAGGGGAGCAGTACTTC
>.|.|TRBV28|TRBJ1-1
CASNGGAGTEAFF
TGTGCCAGCAACGGCGGGGCAGGCACTGAAGCTTTCTTT
>.|TRBD1|TRBV2|TRBJ1-1
CASRATGGTEAFF
TGTGCCAGCCGAGCCACAGGGGGCACTGAAGCTTTCTTT
>.|TRBD1|TRBV7-2|TRBJ1-5
CASSRGQGSYSNQPQHF
TGTGCCAGCAGCCGCGGACAGGGATCCTATAGCAATCAGCCCCAGCATTTT
>.|TRBD1|TRBV7-9|TRBJ1-5
CASSPPGGQPQHF
TGTGCCAGCAGCCCACCAGGGGGTCAGCCCCAGCATTTT
>.|TRBD2|TRBV28|TRBJ2-2
CASFRTSGRSTGELFF
TGTGCCAGCTTTCGGACTAGCGGGAGGAGCACCGGGGAGCTGTTTTTT
>few|.|TRBV28|TRBJ2-7
CASSLRQKYEQYF
TGTGCCAGCAGTTTGAGGCAAAAGTACGAGCAGTACTTC
>many|TRBD2|TRBV15|TRBJ2-7
CATSREVGLAGTYEQYF
TGTGCCACCAGCAGAGAAGTGGGACTAGCGGGAACCTACGAGCAGTACTTC
>.|TRBD2|TRBV4-3|TRBJ2-3
CASSQDRGGGITDTQYF
TGCGCCAGCAGCCAAGATCGTGGCGGGGGAATCACAGATACGCAGTATTTT
>.|.|TRBV29-1|TRBJ2-3
CSVGGRTSTDTQYF
TGCAGCGTTGGGGGGCGGACTAGCACAGATACGCAGTATTTT
>.|TRBD2|TRBV11-2|TRBJ2-1
CASSLGRLAGQGEQFF
TGTGCCAGCAGCTTAGGACGACTAGCGGGCCAGGGTGAGCAGTTCTTC
>many|TRBD2|TRBV9|TRBJ2-7
CASSREVSYEQYF
TGTGCCAGCAGTCGGGAGGTTTCCTACGAGCAGTACTTC
>.|.|TRBV18|TRBJ2-5
CASSPAVQETQYF
TGTGCCAGCTCACCAGCAGTACAAGAGACCCAGTACTTC
>.|.|TRBV7-8|TRBJ2-2
CASSSPSFTGELFF
TGTGCCAGCAGCTCTCCTAGTTTCACCGGGGAGCTGTTTTTT
>.|TRBD1|TRBV10-3|TRBJ2-1
CAISESPEGAYNEQFF
TGTGCCATCAGTGAGTCCCCTGAGGGGGCTTACAATGAGCAGTTCTTC
>.|.|TRBV28|TRBJ1-2
CASSFGGNYGHTF
TGTGCCAGCAGTTTCGGCGGGAACTATGGCCACACCTTC
>.|.|TRBV7-2|TRBJ2-7
CASSHGTIKFREQYF
TGTGCCAGCAGCCACGGGACGATTAAATTCCGAGAGCAGTACTTC
>few|.|TRBV4-2|TRBJ1-4
CASSQGSGFEKLFF
TGTGCCAGCAGCCAAGGTTCGGGATTTGAAAAACTGTTTTTT
>.|.|TRBV6-1|TRBJ2-3
CASDGSTDTQYF
TGTGCCAGCGACGGCAGCACAGATACGCAGTATTTT
>.|TRBD1|TRBV10-3|TRBJ2-7
CAISESKGQAYYEQYF
TGTGCCATCAGTGAGTCGAAGGGACAGGCCTACTACGAGCAGTACTTC
>.|.|TRBV7-9|TRBJ1-3
CASSRLTARSGNTIYF
TGTGCCAGCAGCCGTTTGACAGCACGCTCTGGAAACACCATATATTTT
>once|TRBD1|TRBV6-6|TRBJ1-2
CASSSGQGFVYTF
TGTGCCAGCAGTTCGGGACAGGGGTTTGTCTACACCTTC
>.|.|TRBV9|TRBJ1-3
CASSVGGRERVGSGNTIYF
TGTGCCAGCAGCGTAGGAGGCAGGGAGCGAGTTGGTTCTGGAAACACCATATATTTT